Below, one T cell receptor (beta chain) is given with its context. This entry comes from a study of blood T cell repertoires in COVID-19. The CDR3 is 14 amino acids. The V and J ends lost 2 bases and 7 bases, in that order; junction bases with no gene match: 7. Germline CDR1 and CDR2: GTSNPN and SVGIG (reference sequence). The method was immunoSEQ multiplex PCR; TCRdb's version includes in-frame clones alone and lacks a portion of them. The table shows about 280,000 clones, with around 80% occurring only once. Researchers sorted participants into cohorts using their self-reported clinical history. The sample was PBMCs or T cells enriched from blood (not recorded which). This sequence joins TRBV30 and TRBJ1-4, with 7 positions matching TRBD1. This clonotype was obtained from a man aged 35-49 years who had been exposed to COVID-19. The CDR3 bases are TGTGCCTGGAGTCGAAATACAGGGGTTGAAAAACTGTTTTTT. Translated: CAWSRNTGVEKLFF.